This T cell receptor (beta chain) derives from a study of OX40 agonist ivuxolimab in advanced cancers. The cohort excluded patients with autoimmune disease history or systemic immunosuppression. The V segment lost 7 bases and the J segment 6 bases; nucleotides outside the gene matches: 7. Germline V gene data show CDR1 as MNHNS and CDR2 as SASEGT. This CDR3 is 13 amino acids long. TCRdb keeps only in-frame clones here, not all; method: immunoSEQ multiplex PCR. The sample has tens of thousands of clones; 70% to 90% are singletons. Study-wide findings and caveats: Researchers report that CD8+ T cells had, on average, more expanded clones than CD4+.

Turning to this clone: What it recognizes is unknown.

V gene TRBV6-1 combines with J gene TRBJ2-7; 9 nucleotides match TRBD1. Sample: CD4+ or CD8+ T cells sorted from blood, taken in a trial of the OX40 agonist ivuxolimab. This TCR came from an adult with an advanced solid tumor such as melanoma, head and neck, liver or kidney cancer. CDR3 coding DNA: TGTGCCAGCACCGACAGGGGGGAAAGCGAGCAGTACTTC. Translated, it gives CASTDRGESEQYF.